Shown below are 14 T cell receptor beta chains from a single sample sequenced in a study of CD4 and CD8 cells across lung adenocarcinoma regions. TCRdb reprocessed the PCR reads with MiXCR, giving one entry per CDR3 protein. The data hold some 2,000 distinct CDR3 sequences, with about 66% observed a single time. Sequenced input: CD4+ T cells from the margin of a lung tumor. These receptors were collected from a female donor with lung adenocarcinoma. The CD4 and CD8 labels of this study may be unreliable.

As for this clonotype: An end of the junction does not agree with germline; a read error may underlie this. The gene calls are TRBV24-1 and TRBJ2-3; TRBD2 aligns across 8 bases. The CDR3 spans 15 residues. Germline lookup yields CDR1 KGHDR and CDR2 SFDVKD. The DNA for the CDR3 is TGTGCCGCGGGGGGCGCGGGCCAAGTCCAAGATACGCAGTATTTC. This translates into CAAGGAGQVQDTQYF.

This chain connects TRBV6-1 to TRBJ2-3, with 15 bases matching TRBD2. The CDR3 has 15 amino acids. CDR1 is MNHNS and CDR2 is SASEGT in the germline V gene. With V trimmed by 6 bases and J by 8 bases, 6 bases remained unmatched. CDR3 protein: CASSRTSGGAGTQYF. CDR3 DNA: TGTGCCAGCAGCCGGACTAGCGGGGGGGCGGGTACGCAGTATTTT.

The rearrangement uses TRBV27 and TRBJ2-3, with D possibly matching TRBD1 (5 bases). From germline, CDR1 is MNHEY and CDR2 SMNVEV (reference sequence). The length of the CDR3 is 16 residues. V shed 5 bases and J shed 12 bases, with 27 bases lying between them. CDR3 amino acids: CASSKIRQLSPETQYF. The CDR3 nucleotides are TGTGCCAGCAGTAAGATTAGACAGCTAAGCCCAGAGACCCAGTATTTT.

This sequence joins TRBV6-2 or TRBV6-3 and TRBJ2-5; D perhaps matches TRBD2 (6 bases). V lost 2 bases, J lost 5 bases, and 15 bases lay in between. CDR1 is MNHEY and CDR2 is SVGEGT in the germline V gene. CDR3 length: 15 amino acids. CDR3 DNA: TGTGCCAGCAGTTACGACGCAACTGCGGGGGAGACCCAGTACTTC. This encodes CASSYDATAGETQYF.

In its sample, this clonotype was seen once. This chain joins TRBV5-6 and TRBJ1-4; the match to TRBD1 covers 10 bases. The junction had 13 bases not matched to a gene; V was cut back by 3 bases and J by 14 bases. The CDR3 is made up of 15 amino acids. Germline CDR1 SGHDT, CDR2 YYEEEE. The CDR3, as DNA: TGTGCCAGCAGCTCCCTGACAGGGGGCGCCTGGGATCTGTTTTTT. This translates into CASSSLTGGAWDLFF.

This clonotype was found once. J is TRBJ2-5 and V is TRBV10-3; D unresolved. The last part of the DNA fits TRBJ2-1 better; the J call may be wrong. The CDR3 loop spans 14 amino acids. Germline CDR1 ENHRY, CDR2 SYGVKD. Written as DNA, the CDR3 is TGTGCCACCCTCCCGGCCCTGCAAATGTGGGAGCAGTTCTTC. Translating gives CATLPALQMWEQFF.

This rearrangement joins TRBV6-1 to TRBJ2-3; 10 nucleotides match TRBD2. This CDR3 is built from 15 residues. Germline trimming cut 5 bases from V and 4 bases from J; bases unmatched to any gene: 6. Germline assignment: CDR1 MNHNS and CDR2 SASEGT. The CDR3 nucleotides read TGTGCCAGCAGTCCGAGCGGGGGGGGACCAGATACGCAGTATTTT. Translated: CASSPSGGGPDTQYF.

This clonotype is termed large. The chain couples TRBV25-1 to TRBJ1-2; D not resolved. Germline values: CDR1 MGHDK, CDR2 SYGVNS. This CDR3 has 14 amino acids. Trimming pared 4 bases from V and 3 bases from J, leaving 12 bases between. The CDR3 DNA sequence: TGTGCCAGCAGTGGGGTGGGCACCGACTATGGCTACACCTTC. The encoded protein is CASSGVGTDYGYTF.

In this sample, this clonotype is medium-sized. The chain couples TRBV6-1 to TRBJ2-1; 11 nucleotides match TRBD2. The CDR3 extends over 15 amino acids. Trimming removed 7 bases from V and 8 bases from J; junction bases left unmatched: 10. The germline V gene has CDR1 MNHNS and CDR2 SASEGT. The CDR3 region has the DNA TGTGCCAGCAACATAGAGACTAGCGGGAACGATGAGCAGTTCTTC. Translating it yields CASNIETSGNDEQFF.

This clonotype was found a few times. V gene TRBV6-1 combines with J gene TRBJ2-5, with TRBD1 matching 11 bases. From germline, CDR1 is MNHNS and CDR2 SASEGT. V dropped 2 bases and J dropped 5; count of bases not matched to a gene: 7. The CDR3 has 16 amino acids. For the CDR3, the DNA is TGTGCCAGCAGTGAAAATTGGGGACAGGGGGGCGAGACCCAGTACTTC. Its translation: CASSENWGQGGETQYF.

In its sample, this clonotype is medium-sized. Here the CDR3 DNA reads TGTGCCAGCAGTTACTCTTGGGAGATCTACGAGCAGTACTTC. Its protein product is CASSYSWEIYEQYF. The V and J genes are TRBV6-5 and TRBJ2-7; a weak D match, TRBD2 (5 bases). The CDR3 consists of 14 residues. Trimming removed 0 bases from V and 3 bases from J, with 9 bases in between. Germline values: CDR1 MNHEY, CDR2 SVGAGI.

The chain uses TRBV6-1 and TRBJ2-3, with 7 bases matching TRBD1. CDR1 and CDR2 from the germline V gene are MNHNS and SASEGT. The length of the CDR3 is 13 residues. Trimming removed 6 bases from V and 5 bases from J; junction bases left unmatched: 5. This CDR3 is CASRETGRDTQYF. The CDR3 DNA reads as TGTGCCAGCAGAGAGACAGGGAGAGATACGCAGTATTTT.

The CDR3 spells CASRSPSANKNEQFF. CDR3 nucleotide sequence: TGTGCCAGCAGGAGCCCTAGCGCAAACAAAAATGAGCAGTTCTTC. This chain uses TRBV6-1 with TRBJ2-1; tentatively, D is TRBD2 (6 bases). V was pared by 6 bases and J by 7 bases, with 19 bases between. The CDR3 sequence is 15 residues long. The germline V gene encodes CDR1 MNHNS and CDR2 SASEGT.

Relative to its sample, this clonotype is large. This chain joins TRBV5-1 and TRBJ2-2; tentatively, D is TRBD2 (6 bases). V dropped 3 bases and J dropped 7 bases, with 19 bases sitting between them. CDR1 is SGHRS, CDR2 YFSETQ, per germline. The CDR3 sequence is 16 residues long. DNA of the CDR3: TGCGCCAGCAGCTCCCTAAGTGTCCAGGAGGGCGGGGAGCTGTTTTTT. It yields the protein CASSSLSVQEGGELFF.